This TCR beta chain came from a study of blood T cell repertoires in COVID-19. About the study: Italy, Spain and the United States were the sources of the convalescent and acute COVID-19 samples. T cells, B-cell-depleted T cells, or PBMCs provided the cDNA or gDNA that served as material.

As originally analysed: Estimated nucleated cell counts came from reference gene primer amplification. Produced via immunoSEQ multiplex PCR; TCRdb's table is partial and in-frame only. D and trimming come from the DNA, and the V and J calls and clone size come from that table. The table has approximately 240,000 clones, under 85% seen once. V was cut by 3 bases and J by 8 bases, with 8 bases left in between. Germline lookup yields CDR1 SGHRS and CDR2 YFSETQ. The CDR3 covers 12 residues. The J gene is TRBJ1-4, the V gene TRBV5-1; D unresolved. The material sequenced was peripheral blood. The receptor was isolated from a woman aged 40 to 55 with active or convalescent COVID-19. The CDR3 sequence is CASSWGGEKLFF. The CDR3, as DNA: TGCGCCAGCAGCTGGGGAGGCGAAAAACTGTTTTTT.